The rows below give T cell receptor beta chains drawn from one sample of a study of T cells in Graves' hyperthyroidism and ophthalmopathy. TCRdb re-derived calls from the multiplex PCR reads in MiXCR, one entry per CDR3 protein. Among hundreds of thousands of distinct CDR3 sequences listed, about 20% were seen once. Specimen: blood. These receptors were taken from a man aged 35-49 years with Graves' ophthalmopathy. Each CDR3 is given with its conserved first and last residue. The D gene is left open where the match is weak. Some rows have no size entry. The others give once, few or many, or a class for an expanded clone.

>TRBD2|.|14|TRBJ2-1|TRBV4-3
CASSQWRGNNEQFF
TGCGCCAGCAGCCAATGGCGGGGGAACAATGAGCAGTTCTTC
>.|.|18|TRBJ2-3|TRBV19
CASSIFGGGVSGTDTQYF
TGTGCCAGTAGTATTTTCGGAGGGGGCGTGTCGGGGACAGATACGCAGTATTTT
>.|.|17|TRBJ2-1|TRBV3-1
CASSQERMGTGYNEQFF
TGTGCCAGCAGCCAAGAACGGATGGGGACCGGCTACAATGAGCAGTTCTTC
>.|few|14|TRBJ1-1|TRBV4-1
CASSQEGVNTEAFF
TGCGCCAGCAGCCAAGAAGGGGTGAACACTGAAGCTTTCTTT
>.|.|14|TRBJ1-5|TRBV20-1
CSASRDPTLGPQHF
TGCAGTGCTAGCAGAGACCCGACACTTGGGCCCCAGCATTTT
>.|few|12|TRBJ2-5|TRBV20-1
CSASQGRETQYF
TGCAGTGCCTCTCAGGGGCGGGAGACCCAGTACTTC
>.|many|16|TRBJ2-7|TRBV9
CASSGKGGGPSYEQYF
TGTGCCAGCAGCGGGAAGGGAGGGGGCCCTTCCTACGAGCAGTACTTC
>.|many|14|TRBJ2-7|TRBV3-1
CASSRTGTRGEQYF
TGTGCCAGCAGCCGGACCGGGACTCGGGGAGAGCAGTACTTC
>.|many|13|TRBJ1-2|TRBV2
CASSFERGDGYTF
TGTGCCAGCAGTTTTGAAAGGGGCGATGGCTACACCTTC
>.|.|14|TRBJ2-3|TRBV7-9
CASSLGMDADTQYF
TGTGCCAGCAGCTTAGGAATGGACGCAGATACGCAGTATTTT
>TRBD1|many|16|TRBJ1-2|TRBV30
CAWSIGQGRINYGYTF
TGTGCCTGGAGTATTGGACAGGGCAGGATTAACTATGGCTACACCTTC
>TRBD1|.|15|TRBJ2-1|TRBV29-1
CSVEVGGTGYDEQFF
TGCAGCGTTGAAGTCGGTGGGACAGGGTACGATGAGCAGTTCTTC
>TRBD2|.|19|TRBJ2-1|TRBV7-8
CASNPGLAGPLLRYNEQFF
TGTGCCAGCAACCCCGGACTAGCGGGCCCCCTCCTAAGGTACAATGAGCAGTTCTTC
>TRBD1|few|13|TRBJ1-5|TRBV20-1
CSARGDRNQPQHF
TGCAGTGCTAGAGGGGACAGAAATCAGCCCCAGCATTTT
>TRBD1|.|14|TRBJ2-2|TRBV15
CATGRGLNTGELFF
TGTGCCACCGGCAGGGGGCTAAACACCGGGGAGCTGTTTTTT
>TRBD2|.|17|TRBJ2-1|TRBV28
CASRRAGTSGRGHEQFF
TGTGCCAGCAGAAGAGCCGGGACTAGCGGGAGAGGGCATGAGCAGTTCTTC
>TRBD2|.|17|TRBJ2-2|TRBV7-2
CASSKWGSSGSPGGLFF
TGTGCCAGCAGCAAGTGGGGATCTAGCGGGAGCCCCGGGGGGCTGTTTTTT
>TRBD1|.|19|TRBJ1-6|TRBV6-1
CAGSRIASGGRSYNSPLHF
TGTGCCGGCAGTAGAATCGCCTCAGGGGGGAGATCCTATAATTCACCCCTCCACTTT
>.|.|12|TRBJ2-2|TRBV10-1
CASDDFSGELFF
TGCGCCAGCGATGACTTTAGCGGGGAGCTGTTTTTT
>.|.|14|TRBJ2-1|TRBV6-2/TRBV6-3
CASTPTPGPNEQFF
TGTGCCAGCACCCCAACCCCCGGCCCCAATGAGCAGTTCTTC
>TRBD1|.|16|TRBJ1-6|TRBV7-2
CASSFRGQGHNSPLHF
TGTGCCAGCAGCTTCAGAGGACAGGGCCATAATTCACCCCTCCACTTT
>TRBD1|many|15|TRBJ2-7|TRBV28
CASRPTGGLSYEQYF
TGTGCCAGCAGGCCAACAGGGGGCCTCTCCTACGAGCAGTACTTC
>.|.|17|TRBJ2-2|TRBV6-2/TRBV6-3
CASSRDSGQVAAGELFF
TGTGCCAGCAGTCGGGATTCGGGACAAGTTGCCGCCGGGGAGCTGTTTTTT
>.|many|14|TRBJ1-2|TRBV3-1
CASSLSTVNYGYTF
TGTGCCAGCAGCCTTTCGACAGTTAACTATGGCTACACCTTC
>.|many|14|TRBJ1-4|TRBV5-1
CASSFNLGSEKLFF
TGCGCCAGCAGCTTCAACCTCGGGAGTGAAAAACTGTTTTTT
>TRBD2|once|17|TRBJ2-7|TRBV7-9
CASSPAPSSGRAVEQYF
TGTGCCAGCAGCCCCGCCCCCTCTAGCGGGAGGGCGGTAGAGCAGTACTTC
>TRBD1|.|14|TRBJ1-2|TRBV7-9
CASSLDRVGYGYTF
TGTGCCAGCAGCTTGGACAGGGTAGGCTATGGCTACACCTTC
>TRBD1|many|14|TRBJ1-3|TRBV7-2
CASSLDRGGNTIYF
TGTGCCAGCAGCTTGGACAGGGGAGGAAACACCATATATTTT
>TRBD2|few|15|TRBJ2-1|TRBV29-1
CSVEGASSSGNEQFF
TGCAGCGTTGAAGGGGCCAGCTCTAGCGGGAATGAGCAGTTCTTC
>TRBD2|many|15|TRBJ2-1|TRBV28
CASRTSASSYNEQFF
TGTGCCAGCCGGACTAGCGCGAGCTCCTACAATGAGCAGTTCTTC
>TRBD1|many|15|TRBJ2-1|TRBV20-1
CSARPTGGRNNEQFF
TGCAGTGCTAGACCCACAGGGGGCAGGAACAATGAGCAGTTCTTC
>TRBD2|.|15|TRBJ2-5|TRBV2
CASSEYRGDQETQYF
TGTGCCAGCAGTGAGTACCGGGGGGACCAAGAGACCCAGTACTTC
>.|.|14|TRBJ1-5|TRBV28
CASSSPSRRDTQHF
TGTGCCAGCAGTTCGCCCTCCCGTCGAGATACGCAGCATTTT
>.|many|14|TRBJ2-2|TRBV7-3
CASSPLPNTGELFF
TGTGCCAGCAGCCCCCTACCGAACACCGGGGAGCTGTTTTTT
>.|.|16|TRBJ1-1|TRBV28
CASSRNPSERNTEAFF
TGTGCCAGCAGCAGGAACCCTTCGGAGCGGAACACTGAAGCTTTCTTT
>.|many|11|TRBJ2-7|TRBV18
CASSPNYEQYF
TGTGCCAGCTCACCCAACTACGAGCAGTACTTC
>TRBD1|.|13|TRBJ2-1|TRBV6-1
CASRDRGNNEQFF
TGTGCCAGCAGGGACAGGGGAAACAATGAGCAGTTCTTC
>.|few|13|TRBJ2-3|TRBV29-1
CSVEVSGTDTQYF
TGCAGCGTTGAGGTTAGCGGCACAGATACGCAGTATTTT
>TRBD1|.|11|TRBJ2-1|TRBV7-8
CASSYWTGVVF
TGTGCCAGCAGCTATTGGACAGGGGTGGTCTTC
>TRBD1|many|15|TRBJ2-6|TRBV3-1
CASSQRGPGANVLTF
TGTGCCAGCAGCCAGAGGGGGCCTGGGGCCAACGTCCTGACTTTC
>.|.|13|TRBJ2-1|TRBV7-9
CANSLASISVKFF
TGTGCCAACAGCTTAGCGAGTATTAGCGTTAAGTTCTTC
>TRBD1|.|14|TRBJ1-1|TRBV19
CASSSRQGSTEAFF
TGTGCCAGTAGTTCCCGACAGGGTTCGACCGAAGCTTTCTTT
>.|many|14|TRBJ1-2|TRBV20-1
CSAQKNSDYYGYTF
TGCAGTGCCCAAAAGAACAGTGACTACTATGGCTACACCTTC
>.|.|16|TRBJ2-7|TRBV2
CASSGSTDRSYNEQYF
TGTGCCAGCAGTGGATCGACAGACCGCTCCTACAATGAGCAGTACTTC